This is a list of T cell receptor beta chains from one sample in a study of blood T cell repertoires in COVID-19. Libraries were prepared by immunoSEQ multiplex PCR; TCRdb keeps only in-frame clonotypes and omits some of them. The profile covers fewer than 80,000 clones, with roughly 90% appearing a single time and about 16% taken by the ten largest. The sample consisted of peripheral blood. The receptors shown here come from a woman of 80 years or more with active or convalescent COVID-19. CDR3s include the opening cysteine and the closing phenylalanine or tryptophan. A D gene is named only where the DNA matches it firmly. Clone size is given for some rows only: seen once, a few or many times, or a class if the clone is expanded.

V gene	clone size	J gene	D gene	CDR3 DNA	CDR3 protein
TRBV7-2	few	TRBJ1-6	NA	TGTGCCAGCAGCTTAGGCGGGGGGGTTTCACCCCTCCACTTT	CASSLGGGVSPLHF
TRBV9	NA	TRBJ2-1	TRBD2	TGTGCCAGCAGCACCCACGCTAGCGGGGTCTATGAGCAGTTCTTC	CASSTHASGVYEQFF
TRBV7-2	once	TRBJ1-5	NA	TGTGCCAGCAGCTTAGACAAAAACAATCAGCCCCAGCATTTT	CASSLDKNNQPQHF
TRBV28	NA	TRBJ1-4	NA	TGTGCCAGCAGCTTAACGGGACATTTGGCTAATGAAAAACTGTTTTTT	CASSLTGHLANEKLFF
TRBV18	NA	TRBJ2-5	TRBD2	TGTGCCAGCCTCCGGACTAGCGGGGGAGAGACCCAGTACTTC	CASLRTSGGETQYF
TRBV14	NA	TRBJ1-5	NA	TGTGCCAGCAGCCAACAGGGTAATCAGCCCCAGCATTTT	CASSQQGNQPQHF
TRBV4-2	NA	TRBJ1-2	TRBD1	TGTGCCAGCAGCCAAGGGTTATCAGGGGGGTACTATGGCTACACCTTC	CASSQGLSGGYYGYTF
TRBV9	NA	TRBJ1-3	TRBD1	TGTGCCAGCAGCGTAGGATACAGGGGGACCTCTGGAAACACCATATATTTT	CASSVGYRGTSGNTIYF
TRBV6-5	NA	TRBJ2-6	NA	TGTGCCGTTAAGCTGACAGGCTCTGGGGCCAACGTCCTGACTTTC	CAVKLTGSGANVLTF
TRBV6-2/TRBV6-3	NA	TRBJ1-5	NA	TGTGCCAGCAGCCCGATAGATCAGCCCCAGCATTTT	CASSPIDQPQHF
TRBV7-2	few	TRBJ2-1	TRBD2	TGTGCCAGCAGCTCACTAGCGGGGGGATACAATGAGCAGTTCTTC	CASSSLAGGYNEQFF
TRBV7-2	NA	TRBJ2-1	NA	TGTGCCAGCAGCCCACGGGGAACATTCAACAATGAGCAGTTCTTC	CASSPRGTFNNEQFF
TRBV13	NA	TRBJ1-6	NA	TGTGCCAGCAGCCTCCGACAGAGCTCCTATAATTCACCCCTCCACTTT	CASSLRQSSYNSPLHF
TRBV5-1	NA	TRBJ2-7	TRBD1	TGCGCCAGCAGCTTCTTACAGGGGGCCTACGAGCAGTACTTC	CASSFLQGAYEQYF
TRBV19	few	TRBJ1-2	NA	TGTGCCAGTCCCCGGGGAGTTGGCTATTATGGCTACACCTTC	CASPRGVGYYGYTF
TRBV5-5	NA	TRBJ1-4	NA	TGTGCCAGCAGCCCGAGGGGGGGAACTAATGAAAAACTGTTTTTT	CASSPRGGTNEKLFF
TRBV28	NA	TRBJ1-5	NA	TGTGCCAGCAGCCAATATCAGCCCCAGCATTTT	CASSQYQPQHF
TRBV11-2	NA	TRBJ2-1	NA	TGTGCCAGCAGCGCGAGAGGTGATTACAATGAGCAGTTCTTC	CASSARGDYNEQFF
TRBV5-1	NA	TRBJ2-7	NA	TGCGCCAGCAGCTTGCCACAGGGTAGTTACGAGCAGTACTTC	CASSLPQGSYEQYF
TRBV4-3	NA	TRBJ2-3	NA	TGCGCCAGCAGCCAAGATGGGAGGGGGGGAGATACGCAGTATTTT	CASSQDGRGGDTQYF
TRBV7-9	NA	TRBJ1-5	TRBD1	TGTGCCAGCAGCTTAATGGGACAGGGAAACAATCAGCCCCAGCATTTT	CASSLMGQGNNQPQHF
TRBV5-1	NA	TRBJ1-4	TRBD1	TGCGCCAGCAGCGAAAACAGGGGAACTAATGAAAAACTGTTTTTT	CASSENRGTNEKLFF
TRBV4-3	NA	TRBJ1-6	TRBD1	TGCGCCAGCAGCCAAGAAGGCACAGGGGGCTCTGGTTCACCCCTCCACTTT	CASSQEGTGGSGSPLHF
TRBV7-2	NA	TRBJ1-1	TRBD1	TGTGCCAGCAACCCGAGACAGGGGGGGTTGAACACTGAAGCTTTCTTT	CASNPRQGGLNTEAFF
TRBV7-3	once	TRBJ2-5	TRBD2	TGTGCCAGCAGCCGTTCGGGGGGGCAAGAGACCCAGTACTTC	CASSRSGGQETQYF
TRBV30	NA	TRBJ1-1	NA	TGTGCCTGGGGTCGGGGGCGGGGGGGAACTGAAGCTTTCTTT	CAWGRGRGGTEAFF
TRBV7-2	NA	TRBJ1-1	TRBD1	TGTGCCAGCAGCTCCCAGTCGGGACAGGGGGTGAACACTGAAGCTTTCTTT	CASSSQSGQGVNTEAFF
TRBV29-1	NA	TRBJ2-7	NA	TGCAGCGTTGCGCCTAGCGCGTACGAGCAGTACTTC	CSVAPSAYEQYF
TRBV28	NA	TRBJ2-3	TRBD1	TGTGCCAGCAGTTTACGGCAGGGGGCTGGAGATACGCAGTATTTT	CASSLRQGAGDTQYF